The 5 T cell receptor beta chains presented below share a single source sample, sequenced in a study of OX40 agonist ivuxolimab in advanced cancers. Sequencing used immunoSEQ multiplex PCR; TCRdb keeps in-frame clones, though not all of them. The sample yields tens of thousands of clones, approximately 90% seen once. The sequencing here drew on CD4+ or CD8+ T cells sorted from blood, taken in a trial of the OX40 agonist ivuxolimab. Every receptor here comes from an adult with an advanced solid tumor such as melanoma, head and neck, liver or kidney cancer.

The chain joins TRBV9 to TRBJ2-1; TRBD2 agrees at 11 bases. The germline V gene has CDR1 SGDLS and CDR2 YYNGEE. The V and J ends lost 0 bases and 8 bases, in that order; junction bases with no gene match: 4. There are 15 residues in the CDR3. The CDR3 here is CASSVGSGRAHEQFF. CDR3 bases: TGTGCCAGCAGCGTAGGTAGCGGGAGGGCCCATGAGCAGTTCTTC.

The chain recombines TRBV7-8 with TRBJ2-3; D not certain. The germline CDR1 and CDR2 sequences are SGHVS and FQNEAQ. This CDR3 region has 12 residues. V lost 1 base, J lost 5 bases, and 4 bases lay in between. The CDR3 DNA sequence: TGTGCCAGCAGCTTAGATAGAGATACGCAGTATTTT. Its protein product is CASSLDRDTQYF.

The V and J genes are TRBV29-1 and TRBJ2-2; no reliable D call. This CDR3 spans 12 amino acids. Germline CDR1 SQVTM, CDR2 ANQGSEA. V gave up 3 bases and J gave up 8 bases, with 10 bases separating them. CDR3 loop: CSVDRSAGELFF. The CDR3 DNA reads TGCAGCGTTGACAGGTCCGCTGGGGAGCTGTTTTTT.

J is TRBJ2-3 and V is TRBV25-1; 9 positions match TRBD1. V was pared by 2 bases and J by 4 bases, with 4 bases of the junction left unmatched. The CDR3 contains 15 residues. The germline V gene encodes CDR1 MGHDK and CDR2 SYGVNS. CDR3: CASSEIGTGSDTQYF. CDR3 in DNA: TGTGCCAGCAGTGAAATAGGGACAGGGTCAGATACGCAGTATTTT.

This clone appeared a single time. The chain carries TRBV12-5 and TRBJ1-4; TRBD1 might be the D (5 bases). CDR1 is LGHNT, CDR2 FRNRAP, per germline. The CDR3 length is 14 residues. The germline V and J ends were trimmed by 6 bases and 3 bases, with 11 bases remaining between them. The CDR3 protein is CASGSRGPNEKLFF. The CDR3 DNA reads as TGTGCTAGTGGGAGTCGGGGCCCTAATGAAAAACTGTTTTTT. Filled out from reference TRBV12-5 and TRBJ1-4, the complete variable domain reads DARVTQTPRHKVTEMGQEVTMRCQPILGHNTVFWYRQTMMQGLELLAYFRNRAPLDDSGMPKDRFSAEMPDATLATLKIQPSEPRDSAVYFCASGSRGPNEKLFFGSGTQLSVL.